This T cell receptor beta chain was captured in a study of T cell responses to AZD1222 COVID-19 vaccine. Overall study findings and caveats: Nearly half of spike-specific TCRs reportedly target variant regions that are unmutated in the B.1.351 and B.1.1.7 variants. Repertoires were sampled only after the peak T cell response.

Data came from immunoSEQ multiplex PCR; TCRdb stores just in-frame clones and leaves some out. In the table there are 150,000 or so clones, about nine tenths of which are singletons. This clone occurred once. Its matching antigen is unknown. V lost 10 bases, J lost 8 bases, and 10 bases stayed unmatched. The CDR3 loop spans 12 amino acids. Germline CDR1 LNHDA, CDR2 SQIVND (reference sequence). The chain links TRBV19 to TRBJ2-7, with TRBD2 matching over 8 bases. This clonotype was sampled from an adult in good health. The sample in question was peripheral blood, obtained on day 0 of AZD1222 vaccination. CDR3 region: CATRLAGEKQYF. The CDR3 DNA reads TGTGCCACGCGGCTAGCGGGTGAAAAGCAGTACTTC.